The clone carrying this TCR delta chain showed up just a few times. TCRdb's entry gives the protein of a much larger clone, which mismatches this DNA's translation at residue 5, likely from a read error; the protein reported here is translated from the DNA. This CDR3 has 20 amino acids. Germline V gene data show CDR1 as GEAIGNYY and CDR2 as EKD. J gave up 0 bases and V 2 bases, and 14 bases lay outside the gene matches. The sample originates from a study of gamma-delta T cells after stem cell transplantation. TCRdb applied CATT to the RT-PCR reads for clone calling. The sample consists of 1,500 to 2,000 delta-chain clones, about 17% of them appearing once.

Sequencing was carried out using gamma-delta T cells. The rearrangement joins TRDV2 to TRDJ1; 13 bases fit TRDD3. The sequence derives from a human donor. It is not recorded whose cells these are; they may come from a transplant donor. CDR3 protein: CACDRVLGDTLIQHTDKLIF. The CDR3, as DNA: TGTGCCTGTGACAGGGTACTGGGGGATACGCTGATTCAACACACCGATAAACTCATCTTT.